Listed below are T cell receptor beta chains from one sample, sequenced in a study of cytomegalovirus exposure and HLA in healthy donors. The method was immunoSEQ multiplex PCR; TCRdb's version includes in-frame clones alone and lacks a portion of them. This table has just over 150,000 clones, approximately 80% appearing once. The sequencing sample was made of PBMCs. The receptors were sampled from a woman in her forties or fifties in good health and CMV-seropositive. Both conserved end residues are part of each CDR3. Fields, in order: V gene, CDR3 length, CDR3 protein.

>TRBV5-1|13
CASERIPETEAFF
>TRBV14|15
CASSHPAGGVNVLTF
>TRBV11-2|13
CASSLGGGSPLHF
>TRBV5-8|16
CASSLAGTSGTDTQYF
>TRBV13|12
CASSSYQETQYF
>TRBV30|14
CAWSPNRADYGYIF
>TRBV30|12
CAWKQGSYEQYF
>TRBV29-1|15
CSGKRPSGTNTEAFF
>TRBV27|14
CASSRGTSVDTQYF
>TRBV12-5|15
CASGPGVPGANVLTF
>TRBV6-5|13
CASSPQGYQPQHF
>TRBV5-1|18
CASSLWGRRGSNTGELFF
>TRBV9|15
CASSDHRISGNTIYF
>TRBV10-2|14
CASRPGLGSDTQYF
>TRBV7-2|16
CASSLPLGTYSYEQYF
>TRBV11-2|17
CASSLDWAGGPYNEQFF
>TRBV28|15
CASSTAGGAIQPQHF
>TRBV2|13
CASSAAGDYGYTF
>TRBV6-5|15
CASSYIRGHNYGYTF
>TRBV7-6|15
CASSAPGQGVGELFF
>TRBV5-1|15
CASSPQGARRDEQYF
>TRBV4-2|16
CASSTGDRARAYEQYF
>TRBV10-1|15
CASPGVREDDQPQHF
>TRBV2|14
CASSEPGTNEKLFF
>TRBV4-1|15
CASDLSARGDSPLHF
>TRBV9|15
CASSSPTGATGELFF
>TRBV4-3|13
CASSLLPREKLFF
>TRBV5-1|13
CASSAGQGYGYTF
>TRBV19|14
CASSSHLGQNEQYF
>TRBV10-2|16
CASSGVPGLINSPLHF
>TRBV4-2|16
CASGPGGDPPNSPLHF
>TRBV10-2|14
CASRGQGNSYEQYF
>TRBV6-5|15
CASSYSAGVLYEQYF
>TRBV5-4|14
CASSFGTSPYEQYF
>TRBV13|16
CASSFPGQGAVGTQYF
>TRBV29-1|12
CSAMQGNTEAFF
>TRBV28|12
CASRAGGMRYTF
>TRBV7-2|14
CASSADPGRQPQHF
>TRBV6-5|14
CASSYYADTDTQYF
>TRBV2|15
CASSVQGVVTGELFF
>TRBV27|14
CASSKGDRESEQYF
>TRBV30|12
CAWGTGGNEQFF
>TRBV30|15
CAWSVSGGRTDTQYF
>TRBV6-1|15
CASSRLRGIADTQYF
>TRBV5-1|14
CASSFELFTDTQYF